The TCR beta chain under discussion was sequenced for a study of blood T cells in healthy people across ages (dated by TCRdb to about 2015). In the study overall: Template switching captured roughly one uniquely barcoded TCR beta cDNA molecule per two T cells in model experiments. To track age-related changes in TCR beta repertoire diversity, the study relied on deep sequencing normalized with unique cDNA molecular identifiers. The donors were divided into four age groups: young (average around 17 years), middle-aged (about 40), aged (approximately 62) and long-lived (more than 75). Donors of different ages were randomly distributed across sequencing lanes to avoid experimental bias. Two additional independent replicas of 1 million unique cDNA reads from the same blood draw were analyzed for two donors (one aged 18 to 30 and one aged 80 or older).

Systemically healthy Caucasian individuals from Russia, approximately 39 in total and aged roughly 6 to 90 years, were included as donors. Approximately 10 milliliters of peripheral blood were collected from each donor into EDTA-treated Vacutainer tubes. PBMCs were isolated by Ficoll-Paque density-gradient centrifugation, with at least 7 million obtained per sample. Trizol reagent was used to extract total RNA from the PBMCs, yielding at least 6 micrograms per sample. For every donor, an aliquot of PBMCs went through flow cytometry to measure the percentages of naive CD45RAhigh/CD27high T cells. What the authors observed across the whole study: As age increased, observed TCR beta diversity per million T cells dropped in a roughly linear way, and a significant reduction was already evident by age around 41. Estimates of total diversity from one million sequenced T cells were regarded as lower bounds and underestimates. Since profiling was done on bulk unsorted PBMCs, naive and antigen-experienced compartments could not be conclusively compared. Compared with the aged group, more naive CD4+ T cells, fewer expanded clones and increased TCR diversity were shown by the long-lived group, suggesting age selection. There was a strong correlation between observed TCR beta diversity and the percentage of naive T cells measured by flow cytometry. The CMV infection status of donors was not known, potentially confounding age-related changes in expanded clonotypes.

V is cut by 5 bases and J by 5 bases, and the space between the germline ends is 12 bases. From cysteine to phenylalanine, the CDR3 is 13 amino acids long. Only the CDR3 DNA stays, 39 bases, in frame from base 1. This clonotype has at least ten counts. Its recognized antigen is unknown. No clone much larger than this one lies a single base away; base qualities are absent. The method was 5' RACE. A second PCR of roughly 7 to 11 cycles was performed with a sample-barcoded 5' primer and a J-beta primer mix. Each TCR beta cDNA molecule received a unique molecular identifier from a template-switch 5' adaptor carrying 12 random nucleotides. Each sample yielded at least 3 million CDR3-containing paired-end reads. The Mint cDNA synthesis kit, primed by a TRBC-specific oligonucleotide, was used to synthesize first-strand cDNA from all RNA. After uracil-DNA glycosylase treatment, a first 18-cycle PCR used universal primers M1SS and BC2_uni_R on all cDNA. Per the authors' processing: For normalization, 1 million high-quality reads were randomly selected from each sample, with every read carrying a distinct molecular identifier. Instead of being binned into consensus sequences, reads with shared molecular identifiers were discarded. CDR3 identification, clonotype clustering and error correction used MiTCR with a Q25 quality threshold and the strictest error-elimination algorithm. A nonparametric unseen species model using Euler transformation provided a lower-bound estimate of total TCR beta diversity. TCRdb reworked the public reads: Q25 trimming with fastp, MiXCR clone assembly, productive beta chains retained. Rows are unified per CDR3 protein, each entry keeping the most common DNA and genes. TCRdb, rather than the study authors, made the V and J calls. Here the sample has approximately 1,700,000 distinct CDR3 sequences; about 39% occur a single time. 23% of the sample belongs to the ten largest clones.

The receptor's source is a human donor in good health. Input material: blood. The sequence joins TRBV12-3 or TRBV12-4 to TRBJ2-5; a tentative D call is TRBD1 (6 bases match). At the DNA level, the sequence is TGTGCCAGCAGTCCGACAGGTCTGGAGACCCAGTACTTC. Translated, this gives CASSPTGLETQYF.